This T cell receptor (beta chain) was identified in a study of blood T cells in healthy people across ages. As for the study in general: Capture by template switching was about one barcoded beta molecule per two T cells.

Study conclusions and caveats: The study regarded diversity estimates from one million T cells as underestimates. Per million T cells, TCR beta diversity dropped roughly linearly as age increased.

Germline trimming cut 2 bases from V and 4 bases from J; bases unmatched to any gene: 5. The CDR3 has 15 residues. Germline V lookup: CDR1 MNHEY, CDR2 SVGAGI. PCR was performed a second time for roughly 7 to 11 cycles using a sample-barcoded 5' primer and a J-beta primer mix. MiXCR, applied by TCRdb to the 5' RACE reads, yields one record per CDR3 protein. There are hundreds of thousands of distinct CDR3 sequences in the sample; approximately 51% occur only once, and around 49% lies in the top ten. No fewer than 7 million PBMCs went into each sample. Of note for this clonotype: Its antigen is not identified.

The clonotype comes from a man in his fifties or sixties in good health. The chain couples TRBV6-5 to TRBJ2-5, with TRBD1 matching over 9 bases. The sequenced sample consisted of blood. The CDR3 here is CASSYPGQGGETQYF. CDR3 nucleotides: TGTGCCAGCAGTTACCCGGGACAGGGTGGAGAGACCCAGTACTTC.